This passage covers 23 T cell receptor beta chains from one sample sequenced in a study of blood T cells in healthy people across ages. The authors ran a second PCR of about 7 to 12 cycles using a sample-barcoded 5' primer and a J-beta primer mix. TCRdb re-analysed the 5' RACE reads in MiXCR, keeping a single row per CDR3 protein. Among 550,000 to 750,000 distinct CDR3 sequences listed, around 21% were seen once. Sequences were obtained from blood. These receptors came from a man aged 70-80 years in good health.

J is TRBJ2-5 and V is TRBV5-5; 9 bases line up with TRBD1. V lost 1 base, J lost 5 bases, and 6 bases stayed unmatched. Per the germline V gene, CDR1 is SGHKS and CDR2 is YYEKEE (reference sequence). CDR3 length: 15 residues. CDR3 in amino acids: CASSLLQGARETQYF. DNA of the CDR3: TGTGCCAGCAGCTTGCTACAGGGGGCAAGGGAGACCCAGTACTTC.

The V gene is TRBV14, the J gene TRBJ2-1, with 9 positions matching TRBD1. The V and J ends lost 3 bases and 5 bases, in that order; junction bases with no gene match: 5. Germline V gene data show CDR1 as SGHDN and CDR2 as FVKESK. The CDR3 is made up of 15 amino acids. CDR3 in amino acids: CASSHLGQGDNEQFF. CDR3 in DNA: TGTGCCAGCAGCCATCTGGGACAGGGAGACAATGAGCAGTTCTTC.

The sample holds a few counts of this clonotype. The chain has TRBV25-1 and TRBJ2-6, with no clear D. The V and J ends lost 3 bases and 0 bases respectively, with 6 bases between them. Germline CDR1 is MGHDK and CDR2 is SYGVNS. The CDR3 is 15 amino acids. The CDR3 loop is CASSEARSGANVLTF. The CDR3 bases are TGTGCCAGCAGTGAGGCGCGCTCTGGGGCCAACGTCCTGACTTTC.

This clonotype occurred many times. This chain joins TRBV29-1 and TRBJ2-2; D ambiguous. The CDR3 totals 11 residues. Germline CDR1 reads SQVTM; CDR2 reads ANQGSEA. Trimming took off 5 bases at V and 1 base at J, with 2 bases between the two ends. Written as DNA, the CDR3 is TGCAGCGTTCGGAACACCGGGGAGCTGTTTTTT. Encoded protein: CSVRNTGELFF.

The chain joins TRBV4-1 to TRBJ2-1, with D possibly matching TRBD2 (5 bases). Trimming cost V 7 bases and J 3 bases, with 7 bases left between them. CDR3 length: 12 residues. Germline CDR1 and CDR2: MGHRA and YSYEKL. The CDR3 nucleotides read TGCGCCAGCACTGCGGGCTACAATGAGCAGTTCTTC. Its translation is CASTAGYNEQFF.

CDR3 DNA: TGTGCCAGCAGCCCGAGTGTGAGCGGGGGACTGTACGAGCAGTACTTC. Its translation: CASSPSVSGGLYEQYF. The rearrangement links TRBV7-2 to TRBJ2-7; TRBD2 aligns across 8 bases. The CDR3 spans 16 residues. The J segment lost 4 bases and the V segment lost 5 bases, leaving 13 bases of the junction unmatched. Germline assignment: CDR1 SGHTA and CDR2 FQGNSA.

In this sample, this clonotype turned up a few times. The chain carries TRBV5-1 and TRBJ1-3, with D possibly matching TRBD1 (5 bases). Germline V CDR1 and CDR2: SGHRS, YFSETQ. Trimming removed 0 bases from V and 0 bases from J, with 10 bases in between. The CDR3 length is 16 residues. This CDR3 is CASSLVPTGSGNTIYF. For the CDR3, the DNA is TGCGCCAGCAGCTTGGTCCCTACAGGCTCTGGAAACACCATATATTTT.

This clonotype was seen a few times. V and J are TRBV6-6 and TRBJ1-4, with D perhaps TRBD1 (6 bases). In germline, CDR1 is MNHNY, CDR2 SVGAGI (reference sequence). V dropped 5 bases and J dropped 5 bases, with 15 bases sitting between them. There are 15 residues in the CDR3. The CDR3, as DNA: TGTGCCAGCAGTACCCTTTGGAGGGGGAATGAAAAACTGTTTTTT. Translated: CASSTLWRGNEKLFF.

This clonotype was picked up many times. The chain employs TRBV5-6 and TRBJ2-3, with TRBD1 matching 8 bases. Germline CDR1 reads SGHDT; CDR2 reads YYEEEE. The trim removed 4 bases at V and 1 base at J, leaving 5 bases unmatched. The CDR3 has 15 amino acids. Here the CDR3 DNA reads TGTGCCAGCAGCATGGACAGGGTTGGCACAGATACGCAGTATTTT. Amino acid sequence: CASSMDRVGTDTQYF.

This clonotype came up many times. The V call is TRBV3-1, the J call TRBJ2-7, with D unclear. V was cut by 2 bases and J by 2 bases, with 25 bases left in between. The CDR3 has 19 residues. CDR1 is LGHDT, CDR2 YNNKEL, per germline (reference sequence). The DNA of the CDR3 is TGTGCCAGCAGCCAATATCCTGGGTATGCAATTTTATTCACCTACGAGCAGTACTTC. Translating it yields CASSQYPGYAILFTYEQYF.

This clonotype has a handful of counts. The chain carries TRBV20-1 and TRBJ2-1, with D perhaps TRBD2 (6 bases). V was shortened by 1 base and J by 3 bases, with 22 bases between the two germline ends. Germline loops: CDR1 DFQATT, CDR2 SNEGSKA (reference sequence). The CDR3 length is 18 residues. CDR3 bases: TGCAGTGCTAGAGGGAGGAAAAGCGGCGGGATAAACTACAATGAGCAGTTCTTC. This encodes CSARGRKSGGINYNEQFF.

The chain joins TRBV20-1 to TRBJ2-4; 7 positions agree with TRBD2. CDR3 size: 12 residues. Germline trimming cut 5 bases from V and 8 bases from J; bases unmatched to any gene: 6. Germline lookup yields CDR1 DFQATT and CDR2 SNEGSKA (reference sequence). The CDR3 sequence is CSAGGGMDIQYF. In nucleotides, the CDR3 is TGCAGTGCTGGGGGGGGGATGGACATTCAGTACTTC.

This clonotype occurred a few times. The chain couples TRBV28 to TRBJ2-5; D is possibly TRBD1 or TRBD2 (5 bases each). The CDR3 covers 15 residues. CDR1 and CDR2 (germline): MDHEN, SYDVKM. V was pared by 3 bases and J by 5 bases, with 16 bases between. The chain's CDR3 is CASSFRRVEGETQYF. In DNA form, the CDR3 reads TGTGCCAGCAGTTTCCGACGGGTTGAGGGGGAGACCCAGTACTTC.

This clonotype was counted between two and nine times. This sequence joins TRBV19 and TRBJ2-1, with TRBD2 identical over 10 bases. There are 15 residues in the CDR3. Germline-derived CDR1 and CDR2 are LNHDA and SQIVND (reference sequence). V was pared by 10 bases and J by 0 bases, with 6 bases of the junction left unmatched. CDR3 in amino acids: CATRTSGASYNEQFF. Written as DNA, the CDR3 is TGTGCCACCCGGACTAGCGGAGCCTCCTACAATGAGCAGTTCTTC.

This chain connects TRBV20-1 to TRBJ2-1, with D possibly being TRBD1 or TRBD2 (5 bases each). Trimming took 3 bases from V and 8 from J, leaving 14 bases between them. Germline V lookup: CDR1 DFQATT, CDR2 SNEGSKA (reference sequence). The CDR3 totals 13 residues. CDR3 DNA sequence: TGCAGTGCTAGGAGGGGTTTCGCGGATGAGCAGTTCTTC. This sequence encodes CSARRGFADEQFF.

A remark on this clonotype: The germline gene is not matched at one end of the junction; a read error may be the cause. The chain is built from TRBV4-1 and TRBJ2-1; D gene unclear. The CDR3 is made up of 18 amino acids. CDR1 is MGHRA, CDR2 YSYEKL, per germline. CDR3 protein: CASSQEVRALGSYNEPFF. As DNA, the CDR3 is TGCGCCAGCAGCCAAGAAGTGCGCGCGTTAGGATCCTACAATGAGCCGTTCTTC.

This clonotype has just a few counts. The chain is built from TRBV28 and TRBJ2-7; D is possibly TRBD1 (6 bases). Germline CDR1 and CDR2: MDHEN and SYDVKM. V was cut by 7 bases and J by 2 bases, with 12 bases left in between. The CDR3 contains 13 residues. The CDR3 region is CASKQQGPYEQYF. The CDR3 region has the DNA TGTGCCAGCAAGCAACAGGGACCCTACGAGCAGTACTTC.

The chain joins TRBV20-1 to TRBJ2-5, with TRBD2 as a possible D gene (5 bases). V lost 1 base and J lost 4, with 25 bases in between. This CDR3 is built from 18 residues. Germline V gene data show CDR1 as DFQATT and CDR2 as SNEGSKA (reference sequence). CDR3 in amino acids: CSARGGSLMVGPPETQYF. Here the CDR3 DNA reads TGCAGTGCTAGAGGCGGGTCGCTGATGGTAGGACCCCCAGAGACCCAGTACTTC.

The table lists this clonotype with a few counts. The CDR3 protein is CASSLEPAIPYNEQFF. CDR3 bases: TGCGCCAGCAGCTTGGAGCCTGCTATCCCCTACAATGAGCAGTTCTTC. The chain links TRBV5-1 to TRBJ2-1; unclear D gene. The V and J ends lost 0 bases and 2 bases respectively, with 12 bases between them. This CDR3 region has 16 residues. The V gene's germline CDR1 is SGHRS and CDR2 YFSETQ.

This rearrangement joins TRBV15 to TRBJ2-4; possibly TRBD1 for D (5 bases). The V end lost 3 bases, the J end lost 6 bases, and 12 bases lay between the germline ends. The CDR3 runs 14 residues. Germline CDR1 and CDR2: LNHNV and YYDKDF (reference sequence). The CDR3, as DNA: TGTGCCACCAGCAGTCAGGGTTCTATAAACATTCAGTACTTC. Encoded protein: CATSSQGSINIQYF.

V usage is TRBV6-2 or TRBV6-3 and J usage is TRBJ1-1, with 9 nucleotides matching TRBD1. Germline V lookup: CDR1 MNHEY, CDR2 SVGEGT. The CDR3 totals 14 residues. V lost 7 bases, J lost 10 bases, and 13 bases stayed unmatched. CDR3: CASISGQGFSRAFF. In DNA form, the CDR3 reads TGTGCCAGCATATCGGGACAGGGCTTCTCTCGAGCTTTCTTT.

In its sample, this clonotype was seen a few times. The chain employs TRBV9 and TRBJ2-7; 11 positions agree with TRBD2. The V and J ends lost 4 bases and 4 bases, in that order; junction bases with no gene match: 7. Germline V gene sequence: CDR1 SGDLS, CDR2 YYNGEE. CDR3 length equals 15 residues. Here the CDR3 reads CASSTTSGSLYEQYF. CDR3 coding DNA: TGTGCCAGCAGCACCACTAGCGGGAGTCTATACGAGCAGTACTTC.

This clonotype was observed at least ten times. V and J are TRBV28 and TRBJ2-6; D unclear. The V end was cut by 4 bases, the J end by 1 base, with 11 bases between. CDR3 length: 16 residues. Germline values: CDR1 MDHEN, CDR2 SYDVKM. The CDR3 protein is CASSYERASGANVLTF. CDR3 nucleotides: TGTGCCAGCAGTTATGAACGGGCATCTGGGGCCAACGTCCTGACTTTC.